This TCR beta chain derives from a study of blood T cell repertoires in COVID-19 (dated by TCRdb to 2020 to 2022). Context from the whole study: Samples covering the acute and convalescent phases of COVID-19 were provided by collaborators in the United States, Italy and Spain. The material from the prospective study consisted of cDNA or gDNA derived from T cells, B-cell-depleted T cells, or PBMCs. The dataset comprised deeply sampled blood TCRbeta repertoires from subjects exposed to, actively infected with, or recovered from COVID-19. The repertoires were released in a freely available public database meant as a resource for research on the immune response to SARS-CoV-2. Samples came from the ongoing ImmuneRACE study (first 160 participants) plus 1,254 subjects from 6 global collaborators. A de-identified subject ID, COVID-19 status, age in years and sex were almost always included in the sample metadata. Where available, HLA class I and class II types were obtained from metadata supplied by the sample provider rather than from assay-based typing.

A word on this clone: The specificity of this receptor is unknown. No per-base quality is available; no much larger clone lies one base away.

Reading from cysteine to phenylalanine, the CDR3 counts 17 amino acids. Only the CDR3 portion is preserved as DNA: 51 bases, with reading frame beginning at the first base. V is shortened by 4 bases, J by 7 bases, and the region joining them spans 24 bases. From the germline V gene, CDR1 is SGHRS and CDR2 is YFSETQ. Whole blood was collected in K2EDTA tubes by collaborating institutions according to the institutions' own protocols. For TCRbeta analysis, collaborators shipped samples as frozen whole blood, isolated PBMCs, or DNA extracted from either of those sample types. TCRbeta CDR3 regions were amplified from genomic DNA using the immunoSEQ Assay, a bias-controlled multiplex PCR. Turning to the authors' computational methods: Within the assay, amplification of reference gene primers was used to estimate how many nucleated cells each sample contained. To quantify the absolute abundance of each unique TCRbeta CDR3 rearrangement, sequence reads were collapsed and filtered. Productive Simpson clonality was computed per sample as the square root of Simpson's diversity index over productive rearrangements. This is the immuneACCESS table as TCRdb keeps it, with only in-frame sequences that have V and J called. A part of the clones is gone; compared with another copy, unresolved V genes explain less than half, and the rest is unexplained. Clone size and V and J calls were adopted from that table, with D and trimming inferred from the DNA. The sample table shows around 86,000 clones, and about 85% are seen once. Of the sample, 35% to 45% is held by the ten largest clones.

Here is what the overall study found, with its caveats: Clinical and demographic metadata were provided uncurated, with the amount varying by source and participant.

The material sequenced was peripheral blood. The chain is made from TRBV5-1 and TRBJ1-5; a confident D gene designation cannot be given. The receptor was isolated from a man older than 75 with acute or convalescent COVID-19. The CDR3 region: CASSPVPGSGSGQPQHF. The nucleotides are TGCGCCAGCAGCCCCGTACCGGGATCAGGCTCTGGGCAGCCCCAGCATTTT.